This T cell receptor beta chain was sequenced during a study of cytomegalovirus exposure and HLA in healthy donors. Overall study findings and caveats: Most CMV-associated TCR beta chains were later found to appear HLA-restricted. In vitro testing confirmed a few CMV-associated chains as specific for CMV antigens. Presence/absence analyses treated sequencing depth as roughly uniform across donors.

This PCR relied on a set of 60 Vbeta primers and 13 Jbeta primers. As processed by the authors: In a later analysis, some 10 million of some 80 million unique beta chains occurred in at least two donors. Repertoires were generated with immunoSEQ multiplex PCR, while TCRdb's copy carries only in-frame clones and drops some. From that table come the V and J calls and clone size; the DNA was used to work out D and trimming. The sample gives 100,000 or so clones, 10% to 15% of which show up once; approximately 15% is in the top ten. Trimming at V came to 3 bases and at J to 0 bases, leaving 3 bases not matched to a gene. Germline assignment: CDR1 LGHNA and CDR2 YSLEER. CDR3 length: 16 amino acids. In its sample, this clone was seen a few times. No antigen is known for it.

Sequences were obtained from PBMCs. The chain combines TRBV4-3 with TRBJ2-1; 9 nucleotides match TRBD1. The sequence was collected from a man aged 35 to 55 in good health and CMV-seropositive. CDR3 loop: CASSQATGGSYNEQFF. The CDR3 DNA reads TGCGCCAGCAGCCAGGCGACAGGGGGCTCCTACAATGAGCAGTTCTTC.